This is a list of T cell receptor beta chains from one sample in a study of blood T cells in healthy people across ages. TCRdb re-analysed the 5' RACE reads in MiXCR, keeping a single row per CDR3 protein. The sample holds more than 900,000 distinct CDR3 sequences; almost 30% are singletons and the top ten take more than 8.5%. These data are also associated with another study on T cells of mothers and their children.

The sequenced material came from blood. These receptors all stem from a woman in her forties in good health. CDR3s include the opening cysteine and the closing phenylalanine or tryptophan.

v_call	j_call	cdr3_length	cdr3_aa
TRBV4-1	TRBJ2-5	13	CASSLAGGKTQYF
TRBV10-3	TRBJ2-1	15	CANREGTSGTDEQFF
TRBV7-9	TRBJ1-1	14	CASSAGLMNTEAFF
TRBV29-1	TRBJ1-2	14	CSVGGDRADYGYTF
TRBV20-1	TRBJ2-7	12	CSARADSDEQYF
TRBV20-1	TRBJ2-5	11	CSGLQGETQYF
TRBV7-9	TRBJ2-6	18	CASSLTGTGPSGANVLTF
TRBV12-3/TRBV12-4	TRBJ2-1	15	CASSFSQGTGNEQFF
TRBV20-1	TRBJ1-1	13	CSAVDSPSAEAFF
TRBV28	TRBJ2-3	15	CASSLKRGATDTQYF
TRBV7-2	TRBJ2-1	12	CASSLLEDEQFF